This T cell receptor beta chain emerged from a study of breast tumors, draining lymph nodes, adjacent tissues (TCRdb year 2016). As for the study more broadly: TCR beta repertoires were compared across tumor, adjacent nontumor tissue and axillary lymph nodes obtained from breast cancer patients. The study was designed to assess the relationships and possible T-cell exchange between tumor, surrounding tissue and draining lymph node repertoires in human breast cancer. General findings and caveats noted by the study authors: In luminal-like breast cancer, tumor and nontumor tissue repertoires resembled each other significantly more than in basal-like breast cancer. Rather than being directly demonstrated, the conclusion that tumor T cells originate in lymph nodes was presented as consistent with a hypothesis. The data were considered consistent with most tumor T cells being derived from the lymph node and subsequently expanding within tumor tissue. Tumors showed preferential V and J gene usage, and their T-cell repertoire diversity fell below that of lymph nodes yet above that of nontumor tissue.

The germline V gene encodes CDR1 MGHDK and CDR2 SYGVNS. There are 11 amino acids in the CDR3, from cysteine to phenylalanine inclusive. The DNA shown is the 33-base CDR3, in frame from base 1. V and J are truncated by 3 bases and 6 bases respectively, leaving an intervening sequence of 3 bases. To note about this clonotype: No cognate antigen has been identified for it. No base quality information exists; no much larger clone differs at one position.

Sequenced using an Illumina HiSeq 2000. Multiplex PCR amplification was used to build the TCR beta chain libraries. High-throughput sequencing was used to analyze the amplified TCR beta chain products. TCRdb reprocessing: public reads trimmed at Q25 with fastp, clones called with MiXCR, in-frame beta chains kept. Here each entry gathers all rows of one CDR3 protein and keeps the most common genes and DNA. The sample table shows approximately 20,000 distinct CDR3 sequences, and roughly 50% are seen once. The top ten clones comprise less than 9% of the sample. The origin of this receptor is a female donor with breast cancer. Some clones in this sample may be carry-over from other donors' samples. The sequenced sample was breast tumor tissue. This receptor chain uses TRBV25-1 and TRBJ2-1, with no reliable assignment of the D segment. The CDR3 amino acid sequence is: CASSEPNEQFF. The nucleotide sequence is given as TGTGCCAGCAGTGAGCCCAATGAGCAGTTCTTC.